This is a list of T cell receptor beta chains from one sample in a study of response to subunit inactivated influenza vaccine. A single record per CDR3 protein comes from TCRdb applying MiXCR to the RT-PCR reads. The table has approximately 700,000 distinct CDR3 sequences, 15% to 18% seen once. Sequenced here: PBMCs from blood, sampled roughly 12 days after vaccination. These receptors were taken from a man aged 45 to 65 who received an inactivated influenza vaccine. The conserved cysteine and the conserved F or W are not part of the CDR3 here. Fields, in order: V gene, J gene, CDR3 protein.

>TRBV12-3/TRBV12-4|TRBJ1-1
ASSRGRTEAF
>TRBV4-1|TRBJ1-5
ASSPRDSPQGDQPQH
>TRBV5-1|TRBJ2-7
ASKSDGTYEQY
>TRBV7-3|TRBJ2-5
ASSYRGWQALFYQGGETQY
>TRBV18|TRBJ1-2
ASSPRQQKNNYGYT
>TRBV5-1|TRBJ1-4
ASSADRATNEKLF
>TRBV29-1|TRBJ2-7
SAGDRRTYEQY
>TRBV4-2|TRBJ2-7
ASREGDEQY
>TRBV19|TRBJ1-1
ASSAQGRDNTEAF
>TRBV5-1|TRBJ1-4
ASSPDREGEKLF
>TRBV5-1|TRBJ2-7
ASSPGPKTVSSYEQY
>TRBV20-1|TRBJ2-3
SARDWRLSDYRNTQY
>TRBV3-1|TRBJ1-2
ASSITGTFYGYT
>TRBV20-1|TRBJ1-2
RGDRGNYGYT
>TRBV6-6|TRBJ2-1
ATRLSVDNEQF
>TRBV2|TRBJ2-5
ASSEIQRQEWTQY
>TRBV6-1|TRBJ2-5
ASKGGAGGETQY
>TRBV5-1|TRBJ1-1
ASSFGTLNTEAF
>TRBV29-1|TRBJ2-4
SGSGTSVDIQY
>TRBV28|TRBJ2-6
ASITSSLGANVLT
>TRBV9|TRBJ1-1
ASSITGGANTEAF
>TRBV20-1|TRBJ1-1
SVHDLMNTEAF
>TRBV12-3/TRBV12-4|TRBJ2-3
ASSLLGRSATDTQY
>TRBV10-3|TRBJ2-7
AISEVAGVHGQY
>TRBV20-1|TRBJ2-5
SAKAGETQY
>TRBV13|TRBJ2-1
TSSFRSPLATDNEQF
>TRBV4-2|TRBJ2-5
ASSQTPEETQN
>TRBV20-1|TRBJ1-1
SASRGGFTEAF
>TRBV10-3|TRBJ2-3
AIRTGGERTDTQY
>TRBV11-2|TRBJ2-5
ASSQQGWGGARETQY
>TRBV2|TRBJ2-7
ASSDFGLLYEQY
>TRBV1|TRBJ2-1
TSSQVVRTSGGGYNEQF
>TRBV29-1|TRBJ2-2
SVGDGGGLF
>TRBV20-1|TRBJ1-6
SARSQGWNSPLH
>TRBV7-8|TRBJ1-1
ASSPTGLGTEAF
>TRBV9|TRBJ2-5
ASSVAEYQETQY
>TRBV20-1|TRBJ2-1
CARDFRRRRPYNEQF
>TRBV20-1|TRBJ1-5
SARDLIVGSQPQH
>TRBV20-1|TRBJ2-7
SATWLDRVDEQY